The clone carrying this T cell receptor (beta chain) was recorded once. Other DNA sequences in the sample encode the same CDR3. This sample is drawn from a study of shared clonotypes between healthy human individuals. The CDR3 length is 16 residues. The germline V and J ends were trimmed by 3 bases and 0 bases, with 13 bases remaining between them. Germline CDR1 reads SGHRS; CDR2 reads YFSETQ. A deep-level run was used for the assay. For sorted subsets, roughly 200 ng DNA per replicate equaled 30,000 or so T cell genomes. Profiling relied on immunoSEQ multiplex PCR, and the TCRdb table lists in-frame clones only, not all of them. The sample yields fewer than 1.8 million clones, approximately 98.5% seen once.

The TCR sequence derives from a man under 40 in good health. Specimen: naive CD4+ T cells sorted from blood. The subset was: CD45RA+ positively selected. The rearrangement uses TRBV5-1 and TRBJ2-1, with D perhaps matching TRBD1 or TRBD2 (5 bases each). The CDR3 DNA reads TGCGCCAGCAGCTCAGGGACGATTAGCTCCTACAATGAGCAGTTCTTC. Amino acids: CASSSGTISSYNEQFF.